What follows is one T cell receptor beta chain and its context. These data belong to a study of human CD8 memory T cell subsets. Libraries for TCR beta were constructed using UMI-labeled 5' RACE. TCRdb re-called the 5' RACE reads; one entry per CDR3 protein, DNA not given. The sample has fewer than 8,000 distinct CDR3 sequences; the top ten hold about 24%. The material sequenced was CD8+ T cells from PBMCs. The sequence was collected from a human donor in good health.

The CDR3 here is CASSDPWTSGTSIGEQFF. This rearrangement joins TRBV9 to TRBJ2-1; the TCRdb call, TRBD2, lacks DNA for checking. The CDR3 covers 18 residues. In germline, CDR1 is SGDLS, CDR2 YYNGEE. Filled out from reference TRBV9 and TRBJ2-1, the complete variable domain reads DSGVTQTPKHLITATGQRVTLRCSPRSGDLSVYWYQQSLDQGLQFLIQYYNGEERAKGNILERFSAQQFPDLHSELNLSSLELGDSALYFCASSDPWTSGTSIGEQFFGPGTRLTVL.